A single sample is the source of the 25 T cell receptor beta chains below, sequenced in a study of blood T cell repertoires in COVID-19 (dated by TCRdb to the early 2020s). Receptor libraries were prepared by the immunoSEQ multiplex PCR assay. TCRdb obtained this table from immuneACCESS and retained in-frame rearrangements with V and J assigned. These tables miss some clones; where compared with another copy, unresolved V genes account for less than half of the shortfall, and the remainder is unexplained. Across this sample there are tens of thousands of clones, with 80% to 90% seen only once. The ten largest clones add up to about 3% of the sample. The specimen sequenced was peripheral blood. These receptors all stem from a human donor in a cohort sampled during active COVID-19.

This clone was detected only once. V usage is TRBV5-1 and J usage is TRBJ1-5; D perhaps matches TRBD1 (6 bases). Per the germline V gene, CDR1 is SGHRS and CDR2 is YFSETQ. The CDR3 has 15 residues. Trimming pared 0 bases from V and 5 bases from J, leaving 12 bases between. The CDR3 region is CASSLVGAEHQPQHF. CDR3 coding DNA: TGCGCCAGCAGCTTGGTGGGGGCAGAGCATCAGCCCCAGCATTTT.

The V call is TRBV7-2, the J call TRBJ2-2; 8 nucleotides match TRBD2. The CDR3 has 15 residues. The J segment lost 8 bases and the V segment lost 1 base, leaving 6 bases of the junction unmatched. Germline lookup yields CDR1 SGHTA and CDR2 FQGNSA. The CDR3 sequence is CASSLGGGTRGELFF. The CDR3, as DNA: TGTGCCAGCAGCTTAGGTGGAGGGACTAGGGGGGAGCTGTTTTTT.

The rearrangement uses TRBV7-3 and TRBJ2-2; weak D call: TRBD2 (5 bases). CDR1 is SGHTA and CDR2 is FQGTGA in the germline V gene. The CDR3 runs 15 residues. V gave up 4 bases and J gave up 1 base, with 10 bases separating them. The CDR3 sequence: CASSSRGLNTGELFF. As DNA, the CDR3 is TGTGCCAGCAGCTCGCGAGGACTGAACACCGGGGAGCTGTTTTTT.

The chain links TRBV19 to TRBJ1-5; 8 nucleotides agree with TRBD1. V was pared by 9 bases and J by 6 bases, with 19 bases of the junction left unmatched. In germline, CDR1 is LNHDA, CDR2 SQIVND (reference sequence). The CDR3 loop spans 17 amino acids. CDR3 protein: CASSGDRDRPQGQPQHF. The CDR3 coding sequence is TGTGCCAGCTCGGGGGACCGGGACAGGCCCCAAGGTCAGCCCCAGCATTTT.

This chain uses TRBV25-1 with TRBJ2-2; D unresolved. V shed 5 bases and J shed 7 bases, with 11 bases lying between them. Germline V lookup: CDR1 MGHDK, CDR2 SYGVNS. CDR3 length equals 13 residues. In DNA, the CDR3 is TGTGCCAGCAGTCCTTTGACTGGCGGGGAGCTGTTTTTT. Translating it yields CASSPLTGGELFF.

The chain couples TRBV6-5 to TRBJ1-5; the D is unclear. This CDR3 contains 13 residues. The ends were cut back, 8 bases at V and 7 bases at J, with 15 bases in the middle. Germline values: CDR1 MNHEY, CDR2 SVGAGI. CDR3 nucleotide sequence: TGTGCCAGCTCGGACCGGGGTTTACAGCCCCAGCATTTT. It is translated as CASSDRGLQPQHF.

The chain employs TRBV12-5 and TRBJ2-1; D possibly corresponds to TRBD2 (6 bases). The CDR3 sequence is 16 residues long. CDR1 LGHNT and CDR2 FRNRAP come from the germline V gene. The ends were cut back, 5 bases at V and 0 bases at J, with 14 bases in the middle. The chain's CDR3 is CASGEGLGSSYNEQFF. The CDR3 coding sequence is TGTGCTAGTGGTGAGGGACTTGGGAGCTCCTACAATGAGCAGTTCTTC.

This chain links TRBV10-1 with TRBJ1-1; D remains ambiguous. Trimming removed 3 bases from V and 2 bases from J, with 7 bases in between. The germline V gene encodes CDR1 WNHNN and CDR2 SYGVQD (reference sequence). The CDR3 has 13 amino acids. The chain's CDR3 is CASSENTNTEAFF. The CDR3 DNA reads as TGCGCCAGCAGTGAAAACACCAACACTGAAGCTTTCTTT.

The chain joins TRBV5-5 to TRBJ1-1; no clear D. CDR1 SGHKS and CDR2 YYEKEE come from the germline V gene (reference sequence). The length of the CDR3 is 14 residues. Trimming took off 4 bases at V and 1 base at J, with 11 bases between the two ends. CDR3 nucleotide sequence: TGTGCCAGCAGCCTCGACATGGCGAACACTGAAGCTTTCTTT. Translation gives CASSLDMANTEAFF.

The chain couples TRBV6-5 to TRBJ1-3; weak D call: TRBD1 (5 bases). CDR3 length: 13 residues. Trimming shortened V by 8 bases and J by 0 bases, and 8 bases separated the two germline ends. Germline CDR1 reads MNHEY; CDR2 reads SVGAGI. For the CDR3, the DNA is TGTGCCAGCGGGGGGGTCTCTGGAAACACCATATATTTT. It translates to CASGGVSGNTIYF.

This clone was detected a few times. The V gene is TRBV15, the J gene TRBJ1-5; tentative D call: TRBD1 (5 bases). This CDR3 is built from 16 residues. V lost 0 bases, J lost 6 bases, and 15 bases lay in between. The germline V gene encodes CDR1 LNHNV and CDR2 YYDKDF (reference sequence). The CDR3 DNA reads TGTGCCACCAGCAGAGATAAGGGAGGCAGGGCTCAGCCCCAGCATTTT. Its translation is CATSRDKGGRAQPQHF.

The V call is TRBV5-1, the J call TRBJ2-1, with 15 bases aligning to TRBD2. Looked up from germline, CDR1 is SGHRS and CDR2 is YFSETQ. After removal of 4 bases from V and 8 bases from J, the junction contained 10 bases not matched to a gene. The CDR3 runs to 17 residues. The CDR3 region is CASSPGLAGGLSDEQFF. The CDR3 coding sequence is TGCGCCAGCAGCCCAGGACTAGCGGGAGGGTTAAGTGATGAGCAGTTCTTC.

The chain has TRBV27 and TRBJ2-7; maybe TRBD2 (7 bases). The CDR3 has 15 amino acids. The V end lost 6 bases, the J end lost 3 bases, and 18 bases lay between the germline ends. Germline CDR1 is MNHEY and CDR2 is SMNVEV (reference sequence). CDR3: CASSPEGGRSYEQYF. In DNA, the CDR3 is TGTGCCAGCAGCCCCGAGGGGGGGCGCAGCTACGAGCAGTACTTC.

DNA for the CDR3: TGTGCCAGCAGCCGGGACAGGGGCCTAGCCAAAAACATTCAGTACTTC. Translated: CASSRDRGLAKNIQYF. The rearrangement uses TRBV11-1 and TRBJ2-4, with 10 bases identical to TRBD1. This CDR3 spans 16 amino acids. Germline V gene data show CDR1 as SGHAT and CDR2 as FQDESV (reference sequence). V lost 5 bases, J lost 0 bases, and 4 bases stayed unmatched. Complete variable domain (other parts from reference TRBV11-1 and TRBJ2-4): EAEVAQSPRYKITEKSQAVAFWCDPISGHATLYWYRQILGQGPELLVQFQDESVVDDSQLPKDRFSAERLKGVDSTLKIQPAELGDSAMYLCASSRDRGLAKNIQYFGAGTRLSVL.

This clone was observed once. This chain's CDR3 is CASSLREGTSFYEQYF. The CDR3 region has the DNA TGTGCCAGCAGCTTACGGGAAGGGACTAGCTTCTACGAGCAGTACTTC. The chain links TRBV7-9 to TRBJ2-7; 9 positions match TRBD2. The CDR3 has 16 residues. Per the germline V gene, CDR1 is SEHNR and CDR2 is FQNEAQ (reference sequence). Trimming took 2 bases from V and 3 from J; bases not matched to a gene: 8. The full variable domain, rest sourced from reference TRBV7-9 and TRBJ2-7, is DTGVSQNPRHKITKRGQNVTFRCDPISEHNRLYWYRQTLGQGPEFLTYFQNEAQLEKSRLLSDRFSAERPKGSFSTLEIQRTEQGDSAMYLCASSLREGTSFYEQYFGPGTRLTVT.

The chain is built from TRBV7-3 and TRBJ2-3, with D uncertain. The CDR3 loop spans 13 amino acids. V dropped 5 bases and J dropped 7 bases, with 13 bases sitting between them. The germline gives CDR1 SGHTA, CDR2 FQGTGA. The CDR3 bases are TGTGCCAGCAGCGTGGAAGGAGACTATACGCAGTATTTT. Translated: CASSVEGDYTQYF.

This chain uses TRBV5-1 with TRBJ1-1; D is possibly TRBD1 (6 bases). V was clipped by 4 bases and J by 3 bases, with 19 bases between them. The length of the CDR3 is 16 residues. Germline loops: CDR1 SGHRS, CDR2 YFSETQ. This chain's CDR3 is CASSPGRGIRDTEAFF. As DNA, the CDR3 is TGCGCCAGCAGCCCCGGAAGGGGGATTCGAGACACTGAAGCTTTCTTT.

V is TRBV7-2 and J is TRBJ1-4; no firm D call. CDR1 and CDR2 (germline): SGHTA, FQGNSA. CDR3 length: 15 amino acids. The germline V and J ends were trimmed by 4 bases and 0 bases, with 9 bases remaining between them. CDR3 loop: CASSSTGATNEKLFF. The CDR3 nucleotides read TGTGCCAGCAGCTCTACGGGTGCAACTAATGAAAAACTGTTTTTT. The full variable domain, with the rest looked up from reference TRBV7-2 and TRBJ1-4, is GAGVSQSPSNKVTEKGKDVELRCDPISGHTALYWYRQSLGQGLEFLIYFQGNSAPDKSGLPSDRFSAERTGGSVSTLTIQRTQQEDSAVYLCASSSTGATNEKLFFGSGTQLSVL.

This clone was observed a handful of times. The DNA of the CDR3 is TGTGCCAGCAGCCAAGATAAAAATCAGCCCCAGCATTTT. Its translation: CASSQDKNQPQHF. V usage is TRBV4-2 and J usage is TRBJ1-5; no clear D gene. Trimming removed 0 bases at V and 4 bases at J, with 4 bases between. Germline-derived CDR1 and CDR2 are LGHNA and YNFKEQ. The CDR3 length is 13 residues.

As for this clone: A read error may produce the germline difference seen at one junction end. The V call is TRBV11-2, the J call TRBJ2-7; 7 nucleotides line up with TRBD1. Germline V gene data show CDR1 as SGHAT and CDR2 as FQNNGV. CDR3 length equals 16 residues. CDR3 amino acids: CASNLDLLTGSYEQYF. CDR3 in DNA: TGTGCCAGCAACTTAGATCTTCTGACAGGGTCCTACGAGCAGTACTTC.

The chain couples TRBV6-6 to TRBJ1-2; possibly TRBD1 for D (6 bases). Germline V gene lookup returns CDR1 MNHNY and CDR2 SVGAGI (reference sequence). This CDR3 is 16 amino acids long. The ends were cut back, 5 bases at V and 5 bases at J, with 21 bases in the middle. Here the CDR3 reads CASSLSGAVQIYGYTF. CDR3 nucleotide sequence: TGTGCCAGCAGTCTATCAGGGGCCGTTCAAATTTATGGCTACACCTTC.

This chain connects TRBV5-1 to TRBJ2-2; 9 bases align to TRBD1. The CDR3 covers 17 residues. Germline CDR1 and CDR2: SGHRS and YFSETQ. J gave up 6 bases and V 0 bases, and 9 bases lay outside the gene matches. The DNA of the CDR3 is TGCGCCAGCAGCTTGGACGGACAGGGGAGGGGCGCCGGGGAGCTGTTTTTT. Its translation: CASSLDGQGRGAGELFF.

The rearrangement joins TRBV10-3 to TRBJ2-5; D is unresolved. Germline CDR1 and CDR2: ENHRY and SYGVKD. Trimming removed 11 bases at V and 2 bases at J, with 15 bases between. This CDR3 spans 13 amino acids. The chain's CDR3 is CAAKTPLQETQYF. CDR3 sequence (DNA): TGTGCCGCCAAGACTCCTCTACAAGAGACCCAGTACTTC.

This clone was counted once. V and J are TRBV19 and TRBJ1-2; 9 nucleotides match TRBD1. The CDR3 totals 13 residues. From germline, CDR1 is LNHDA and CDR2 SQIVND (reference sequence). J gave up 8 bases and V 5 bases, and 6 bases lay outside the gene matches. For the CDR3, the DNA is TGTGCCAGTAGTTGGGACAGGGTAACCGGCTACACCTTC. Translating gives CASSWDRVTGYTF.

The chain joins TRBV5-4 to TRBJ2-2; 7 nucleotides line up with TRBD2. The CDR3 runs 18 residues. The J segment lost 7 bases and the V segment lost 4 bases, leaving 19 bases of the junction unmatched. Looked up from germline, CDR1 is SGHNT and CDR2 is YYREEE (reference sequence). CDR3 loop: CASSPAPNYAGEGGELFF. The CDR3 DNA reads TGTGCCAGCAGCCCCGCCCCCAATTATGCGGGGGAAGGCGGGGAGCTGTTTTTT.